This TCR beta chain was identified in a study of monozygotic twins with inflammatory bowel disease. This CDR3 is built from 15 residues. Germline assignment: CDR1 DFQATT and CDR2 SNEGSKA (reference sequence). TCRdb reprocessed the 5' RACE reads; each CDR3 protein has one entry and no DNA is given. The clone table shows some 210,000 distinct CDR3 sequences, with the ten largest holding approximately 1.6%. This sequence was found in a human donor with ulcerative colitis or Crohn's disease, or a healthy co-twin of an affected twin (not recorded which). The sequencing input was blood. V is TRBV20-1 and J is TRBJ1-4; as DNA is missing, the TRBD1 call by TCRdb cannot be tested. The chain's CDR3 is CSALGHAATNEKLFF.